One and the same sample provided the 29 T cell receptor beta chains below, sequenced in a study of blood T cell repertoires in COVID-19. Only in-frame clones appear in the TCRdb table, and some are missing; sequencing was by immunoSEQ multiplex PCR. The data contain 300,000 to 350,000 clones, 88% of them singletons. Sample: peripheral blood. Source of these receptors: a woman between 65 and 79 years old with COVID-19, enrolled during active disease.

V usage is TRBV6-5 and J usage is TRBJ1-1, with D uncertain. This CDR3 comprises 12 residues. In germline, CDR1 is MNHEY, CDR2 SVGAGI. V was shortened by 5 bases and J by 6 bases, with 10 bases between the two germline ends. CDR3 DNA: TGTGCCAGCAGTAATCCGGGATCTGAAGCTTTCTTT. It yields the protein CASSNPGSEAFF.

As for this clone: One end of the junction fails to match germline, which may point to a read error. The chain uses TRBV5-1 and TRBJ2-3; D remains unclear. The V gene's germline CDR1 is SGHRS and CDR2 YFSETQ. CDR3 length: 14 amino acids. The chain's CDR3 is CASSPPPPVDAQYF. In DNA form, the CDR3 reads TGCGCCAGCAGCCCTCCTCCGCCGGTAGATGCGCAGTATTTT.

The gene calls are TRBV5-6 and TRBJ1-2; TRBD1 agrees at 12 bases. V trimming: 4 bases; J trimming: 4 bases; junction bases outside the gene matches: 8. CDR1 is SGHDT, CDR2 YYEEEE, per germline. The CDR3 spans 16 residues. The CDR3 nucleotides are TGTGCCAGCAGCGCCCCCCCGGGACAGGGGGCCTATGGCTACACCTTC. Its protein is CASSAPPGQGAYGYTF.

V usage is TRBV18 and J usage is TRBJ1-3, with D possibly being TRBD1 (5 bases). Deletions cut 1 base from V and 4 bases from J, with 11 bases between. The germline gives CDR1 KGHSH, CDR2 LQKENI. CDR3 length: 15 amino acids. CDR3 bases: TGTGCCAGCTCACCACAGGGGTCGGCGGGAAACACCATATATTTT. Encoded protein: CASSPQGSAGNTIYF.

V usage is TRBV30 and J usage is TRBJ1-3, with D unresolved. The CDR3 length is 13 residues. Between the trimmed V and J ends, which lost 0 bases and 0 bases, there was a span of 3 bases. In germline, CDR1 is GTSNPN, CDR2 SVGIG (reference sequence). This chain's CDR3 is CAWSVHSGNTIYF. DNA for the CDR3: TGTGCCTGGAGTGTACACTCTGGAAACACCATATATTTT.

J is TRBJ1-1 and V is TRBV2; 7 nucleotides agree with TRBD1. The V segment lost 1 base and the J segment 7 bases; nucleotides outside the gene matches: 6. This CDR3 has 14 residues. Germline CDR1 and CDR2: SNHLY and FYNNEI. This CDR3 is CASSEGDSGFEAFF. DNA of the CDR3: TGTGCCAGCAGTGAAGGGGACAGCGGCTTTGAAGCTTTCTTT.

The genes are TRBV5-4 and TRBJ1-3, with no clear D. There are 17 residues in the CDR3. Germline CDR1 reads SGHNT; CDR2 reads YYREEE (reference sequence). The V end lost 4 bases, the J end lost 0 bases, and 17 bases lay between the germline ends. In DNA, the CDR3 is TGTGCCAGCAGCCCCGTACCTGGACTAAGCTCTGGAAACACCATATATTTT. This codes for CASSPVPGLSSGNTIYF.

This clone was detected only a few times. The chain has TRBV9 and TRBJ1-1, with D perhaps TRBD1 (6 bases). The CDR3 has 14 amino acids. Trimming took off 0 bases at V and 1 base at J, with 7 bases between the two ends. Germline V gene sequence: CDR1 SGDLS, CDR2 YYNGEE. Written as DNA, the CDR3 is TGTGCCAGCAGCGTAGTAGGGGGGAACACTGAAGCTTTCTTT. Its protein product is CASSVVGGNTEAFF.

This chain links TRBV7-2 with TRBJ1-6; 8 bases match TRBD1. The CDR3 has 12 residues. The trim removed 6 bases at V and 11 bases at J, leaving 3 bases unmatched. Germline V gene sequence: CDR1 SGHTA, CDR2 FQGNSA. The CDR3 region has the DNA TGTGCCAGCAGTCGGGACAGGACACCCCTCCACTTT. As protein: CASSRDRTPLHF.

This chain connects TRBV9 to TRBJ2-3; D is unclear. There are 13 residues in the CDR3. The germline V and J ends were trimmed by 0 bases and 5 bases, with 7 bases remaining between them. Germline V gene lookup returns CDR1 SGDLS and CDR2 YYNGEE. Written as DNA, the CDR3 is TGTGCCAGCAGCGTAGGGCTTTTAGATACGCAGTATTTT. Residues: CASSVGLLDTQYF. Full variable domain (remainder filled in from reference TRBV9 and TRBJ2-3): DSGVTQTPKHLITATGQRVTLRCSPRSGDLSVYWYQQSLDQGLQFLIQYYNGEERAKGNILERFSAQQFPDLHSELNLSSLELGDSALYFCASSVGLLDTQYFGPGTRLTVL.

V gene TRBV29-1 combines with J gene TRBJ1-1; 7 bases match TRBD1. After removal of 4 bases from V and 5 bases from J, the junction contained 7 bases not matched to a gene. This CDR3 is 13 amino acids long. CDR1 and CDR2 (germline): SQVTM, ANQGSEA. The CDR3 nucleotides read TGCAGCGTTGTCAACAGGGGAGTGACTGAAGCTTTCTTT. Translated, it gives CSVVNRGVTEAFF.

The chain employs TRBV6-5 and TRBJ1-2; 7 nucleotides match TRBD1. V trimming: 11 bases; J trimming: 6 bases; junction bases outside the gene matches: 12. This CDR3 contains 13 residues. Germline V gene sequence: CDR1 MNHEY, CDR2 SVGAGI. In DNA form, the CDR3 reads TGTGCCGTACGGGACAGCCTAAGCGATGGCTACACCTTC. Its protein product is CAVRDSLSDGYTF.

In its sample, this clone was seen once. The genes are TRBV6-6 and TRBJ1-1, with D perhaps TRBD1 (5 bases). Germline lookup yields CDR1 MNHNY and CDR2 SVGAGI (reference sequence). This CDR3 has 11 amino acids. The V end was cut by 6 bases, the J end by 4 bases, with 6 bases between. The CDR3 here is CASRRGTEAFF. Written as DNA, the CDR3 is TGTGCCAGCAGAAGGGGCACTGAAGCTTTCTTT.

The V call is TRBV18, the J call TRBJ1-2, with TRBD1 as a possible D gene (5 bases). CDR1 is KGHSH and CDR2 is LQKENI in the germline V gene. The CDR3 is 13 residues long. V was clipped by 6 bases and J by 7 bases, with 15 bases between them. DNA for the CDR3: TGTGCCAGCTCGGAGGGCTCAGGGTCTGGCTACACCTTC. Translated: CASSEGSGSGYTF. The full variable domain, its missing parts supplied by reference TRBV18 and TRBJ1-2, is NAGVMQNPRHLVRRRGQEARLRCSPMKGHSHVYWYRQLPEEGLKFMVYLQKENIIDESGMPKERFSAEFPKEGPSILRIQQVVRGDSAAYFCASSEGSGSGYTFGSGTRLTVV.

Worth noting for this clone: One end of the junction fails to match germline, which may point to a read error. The chain employs TRBV28 and TRBJ2-7, with TRBD1 as a possible D gene (5 bases). CDR3 length: 14 amino acids. Per the germline V gene, CDR1 is MDHEN and CDR2 is SYDVKM. In DNA form, the CDR3 reads TGTGCCAGTAGTTTACGGCAGGGAAGGTACGAGCAGTACTTC. This translates into CASSLRQGRYEQYF.

V and J are TRBV28 and TRBJ1-2; D is perhaps TRBD1 (5 bases). V gave up 3 bases and J gave up 8 bases, with 16 bases separating them. CDR3 length: 14 amino acids. CDR1 and CDR2 (germline): MDHEN, SYDVKM. The CDR3 loop is CASSLGRRGAGYTF. As DNA, the CDR3 is TGTGCCAGCAGTTTGGGACGGAGGGGTGCGGGCTACACCTTC.

The chain combines TRBV19 with TRBJ1-5; maybe TRBD1 (5 bases). The CDR3 sequence is 15 residues long. V was shortened by 6 bases and J by 3 bases, with 15 bases between the two germline ends. Per germline, CDR1 LNHDA and CDR2 SQIVND (reference sequence). The CDR3 DNA reads as TGTGCCAGTAGCTTGCAGGGAGGTCACAATCAGCCCCAGCATTTT. Amino acids: CASSLQGGHNQPQHF.

The genes are TRBV7-9 and TRBJ1-1, with 8 bases fitting TRBD1. V lost 5 bases, J lost 1 base, and 6 bases stayed unmatched. The CDR3 covers 15 residues. Germline lookup yields CDR1 SEHNR and CDR2 FQNEAQ (reference sequence). The CDR3 region is CASSLQDRANTEAFF. In nucleotides, the CDR3 is TGTGCCAGCAGCCTCCAGGACAGGGCGAACACTGAAGCTTTCTTT.

This chain connects TRBV5-1 to TRBJ1-1; TRBD1 matches 8 bases. With 3 bases clipped from V and 3 bases from J, the junction kept 7 bases outside the gene matches. Germline V lookup: CDR1 SGHRS, CDR2 YFSETQ. The CDR3 extends over 15 amino acids. The CDR3 reads CASSWTGSGDTEAFF. The CDR3 coding sequence is TGCGCCAGCAGCTGGACAGGGAGCGGGGACACTGAAGCTTTCTTT.

V is TRBV4-3 and J is TRBJ1-5; D not certain. V was clipped by 4 bases and J by 1 base, with 14 bases between them. This CDR3 comprises 16 residues. Germline-derived CDR1 and CDR2 are LGHNA and YSLEER. As DNA, the CDR3 is TGCGCCAGCAGCCCTACAGTTAAGCCAAGCAATCAGCCCCAGCATTTT. This encodes CASSPTVKPSNQPQHF.

This rearrangement joins TRBV5-1 to TRBJ2-2; D call uncertain. The CDR3 consists of 14 residues. The germline gives CDR1 SGHRS, CDR2 YFSETQ. Trimming removed 3 bases at V and 3 bases at J, with 9 bases between. CDR3 nucleotides: TGCGCCAGCAGCTCCCTGTCAGACACCGGGGAGCTGTTTTTT. The encoded protein is CASSSLSDTGELFF.

This chain joins TRBV6-1 and TRBJ2-3; 11 positions match TRBD2. V lost 4 bases to trimming and J lost 6 bases; unmatched junction nucleotides: 9. CDR1 and CDR2 (germline): MNHNS, SASEGT. The CDR3 contains 16 residues. In DNA form, the CDR3 reads TGTGCCAGCAGTGTCATGAGGTCTAGCGGGGGGGATACGCAGTATTTT. Its protein is CASSVMRSSGGDTQYF.

This sequence joins TRBV9 and TRBJ2-1; possible D gene TRBD1, 6 bases. Looked up from germline, CDR1 is SGDLS and CDR2 is YYNGEE. The CDR3 runs to 14 residues. V was trimmed by 6 bases and J by 6 bases, leaving 16 bases between them. CDR3 sequence reads: CASNEKGQSNEQFF. For the CDR3, the DNA is TGTGCCAGCAACGAAAAAGGACAGAGCAATGAGCAGTTCTTC.

The chain combines TRBV30 with TRBJ1-2, with D possibly TRBD1 on 5 matching bases. The CDR3 loop spans 12 amino acids. Germline V gene sequence: CDR1 GTSNPN, CDR2 SVGIG (reference sequence). V shed 3 bases and J shed 7 bases, with 12 bases lying between them. In DNA form, the CDR3 reads TGTGCCTGGAGCGCCAGGGTGGGTGGCTACACCTTC. Amino acid sequence: CAWSARVGGYTF.

The chain joins TRBV6-2 or TRBV6-3 to TRBJ2-3, with 9 bases identical to TRBD2. Losses at the gene ends were 4 bases for V and 3 bases for J; bases not matched to a gene: 11. This CDR3 has 17 amino acids. Germline values: CDR1 MNHEY, CDR2 SVGEGT. This CDR3 is CASSSPGGGGRTDTQYF. The CDR3 DNA reads as TGTGCCAGCAGTTCCCCGGGCGGGGGGGGACGAACAGATACGCAGTATTTT.

The genes are TRBV30 and TRBJ1-4; D not certain. There are 13 residues in the CDR3. Trimming pared 1 base from V and 8 bases from J, leaving 11 bases between. Germline V CDR1 and CDR2: GTSNPN, SVGIG (reference sequence). The CDR3 loop reads CAWSAALGEKLFF. Here the CDR3 DNA reads TGTGCCTGGAGTGCCGCGCTCGGGGAAAAACTGTTTTTT.

J is TRBJ1-3 and V is TRBV6-5, with D unresolved. The CDR3 spans 14 residues. Germline CDR1 is MNHEY and CDR2 is SVGAGI. V lost 2 bases to trimming and J lost 0 bases, with 5 bases between them. As DNA, the CDR3 is TGTGCCAGCAGTTACCGCGCCTCTGGAAACACCATATATTTT. As protein: CASSYRASGNTIYF.

The chain employs TRBV5-1 and TRBJ2-1, with 10 nucleotides matching TRBD1. The junction had 7 bases not matched to a gene; V was cut back by 3 bases and J by 7 bases. CDR3 length: 15 amino acids. CDR1 and CDR2 (germline): SGHRS, YFSETQ. The CDR3 DNA reads as TGCGCCAGCAGCTCGGCCGGGACAGGGGCAAATGAGCAGTTCTTC. Its protein is CASSSAGTGANEQFF.

V is TRBV7-2 and J is TRBJ2-7, with 9 bases aligning to TRBD2. Germline V gene lookup returns CDR1 SGHTA and CDR2 FQGNSA. CDR3 length: 14 amino acids. V was clipped by 5 bases and J by 3 bases; unmatched bases: 5. DNA of the CDR3: TGTGCCAGCAGCCAAGCGGGGGGAGTCTACGAGCAGTACTTC. It encodes CASSQAGGVYEQYF.